The 5 T cell receptor beta chains given below trace back to one sample, sequenced in a study of T-cell memory formation after mild COVID-19. A single record per CDR3 protein comes from TCRdb applying MiXCR to the 5' RACE reads. The sample comprises 470,000 or so distinct CDR3 sequences, over 15% of which are singletons, and 7.5% to 9.5% rests with the top ten. The sample taken for sequencing was PBMCs or a T cell subset sorted from them (not recorded which). These receptors originate from an adult woman who had mild COVID-19 (a few samples of this study predate the infection). Cell type and time point are not known.

This clonotype was seen only a few times. This chain links TRBV20-1 with TRBJ1-1; TRBD1 might be the D (5 bases). Germline CDR1 reads DFQATT; CDR2 reads SNEGSKA (reference sequence). The CDR3 is 17 residues long. Between the trimmed V and J ends, which lost 4 bases and 1 base, there was a span of 22 bases. For the CDR3, the DNA is TGCAGTGCTATTTACCGTCGAGGTTCGAGGGGGAACACTGAAGCTTTCTTT. This sequence encodes CSAIYRRGSRGNTEAFF.

This clonotype was counted a single time. The chain has TRBV11-3 and TRBJ2-1; perhaps TRBD2 as D (6 bases). The germline V and J ends were trimmed by 5 bases and 7 bases, with 21 bases remaining between them. The CDR3 extends over 16 amino acids. Germline V gives CDR1 SGHNT, CDR2 YENEEA. The CDR3 nucleotides read TGTGCCAGCAGCCCCCTAGGCGGCGGGATTCGGAATGAGCAGTTCTTC. The encoded protein is CASSPLGGGIRNEQFF.

The rearrangement uses TRBV27 and TRBJ2-7, with D perhaps TRBD1 (6 bases). CDR1 is MNHEY and CDR2 is SMNVEV in the germline V gene (reference sequence). The CDR3 sequence is 12 residues long. Trimming took 6 bases from V and 2 from J, leaving 8 bases between them. In DNA form, the CDR3 reads TGTGCCAGCAGAGGGGGTCCCTACGAGCAGTACTTC. It specifies CASRGGPYEQYF.

The chain links TRBV7-8 to TRBJ1-4; 8 nucleotides align to TRBD1. The CDR3 sequence is 17 residues long. V shed 1 base and J 2 bases; nucleotides not matched to a gene: 6. Germline CDR1 and CDR2: SGHVS and FQNEAQ. The CDR3 DNA follows: TGTGCCAGCAGCTTAGGCGGCAGGGGGCGGACTAATGAAAAACTGTTTTTT. Translated, it gives CASSLGGRGRTNEKLFF.

The chain carries TRBV18 and TRBJ2-7, with a tentative D call TRBD1 (6 bases). V was pared by 3 bases and J by 0 bases, with 9 bases between. In germline, CDR1 is KGHSH, CDR2 LQKENI. This CDR3 is 14 amino acids long. CDR3 sequence reads: CASSPSGASYEQYF. The CDR3 DNA reads TGTGCCAGCTCACCGTCAGGGGCCTCCTACGAGCAGTACTTC. The full variable domain, its missing parts supplied by reference TRBV18 and TRBJ2-7, is NAGVMQNPRHLVRRRGQEARLRCSPMKGHSHVYWYRQLPEEGLKFMVYLQKENIIDESGMPKERFSAEFPKEGPSILRIQQVVRGDSAAYFCASSPSGASYEQYFGPGTRLTVT.